These 4 T cell receptor beta chains share one sample of origin, sequenced in a study of blood T cells in healthy people across ages. Sample-barcoded 5' priming and a J-beta primer mix drove a second PCR of about 7 to 11 cycles. In TCRdb, the 5' RACE reads were re-called with MiXCR into one record per CDR3 protein. The top ten hold roughly 9% of the sample, which has roughly 560,000 distinct CDR3 sequences, more than 20% seen once. The same specimen was also included in a second study, on T cells of mothers and their children.

The sample consisted of blood. The receptors were gathered from a boy aged 10-17 years in good health.

The chain recombines TRBV5-4 with TRBJ2-1; 9 bases are shared with TRBD2. Germline lookup yields CDR1 SGHNT and CDR2 YYREEE (reference sequence). The CDR3 contains 14 residues. The junction had 7 bases not matched to a gene; V was cut back by 4 bases and J by 8 bases. CDR3 protein: CASSQGLAVHEQFF. The CDR3 DNA reads TGTGCCAGCAGCCAGGGACTAGCAGTTCATGAGCAGTTCTTC.

This clonotype was observed once. The chain couples TRBV7-4 to TRBJ2-5, with 11 positions matching TRBD2. The DNA end is a closer match to TRBJ2-7, so the J assignment may be wrong. The CDR3 extends over 21 amino acids. Germline CDR1 is SGHVT and CDR2 is SQSDAQ. This CDR3 reads CASSLGYSGRAIPYGTYEQYF. The CDR3 region has the DNA TGTGCCAGCAGCTTAGGCTATAGCGGGAGGGCCATTCCTTACGGGACGTACGAGCAGTACTTC.

The V gene is TRBV20-1, the J gene TRBJ1-3, with D perhaps TRBD1 (5 bases). Germline CDR1 is DFQATT and CDR2 is SNEGSKA (reference sequence). The CDR3 totals 15 residues. V lost 6 bases and J lost 6, with 21 bases in between. The CDR3 loop reads CSARDVVNNQNTIYF. In nucleotides, the CDR3 is TGCAGTGCCCGGGACGTCGTGAATAATCAAAACACCATATATTTT.

This clonotype has a handful of counts. V gene TRBV21-1 combines with J gene TRBJ2-7; the D call in the table, TRBD1, was not verified against the DNA. TRBV21-1 is recorded as a pseudogene. The CDR3 length is 14 residues. The DNA of the CDR3 is TGTGCCAGCAGCAACCCGGACAGGCCCTACGAGCAGTACTTC. Translation: CASSNPDRPYEQYF.